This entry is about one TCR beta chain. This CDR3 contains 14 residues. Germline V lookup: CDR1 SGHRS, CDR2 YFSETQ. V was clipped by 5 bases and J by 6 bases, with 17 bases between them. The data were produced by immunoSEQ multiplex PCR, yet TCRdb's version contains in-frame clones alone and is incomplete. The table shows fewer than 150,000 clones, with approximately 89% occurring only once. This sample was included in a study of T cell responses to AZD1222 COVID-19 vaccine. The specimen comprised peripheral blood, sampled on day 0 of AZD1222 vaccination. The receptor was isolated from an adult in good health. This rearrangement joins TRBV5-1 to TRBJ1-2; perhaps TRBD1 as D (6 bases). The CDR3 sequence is CASSSVSQGNGYTF. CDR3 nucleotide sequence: TGCGCCAGCAGTTCAGTATCACAGGGTAATGGCTACACCTTC.